One and the same sample provided the 18 T cell receptor beta chains below, sequenced in a study of T cell responses to AZD1222 COVID-19 vaccine. The assay was immunoSEQ multiplex PCR, and TCRdb's table has in-frame clones only and misses some. The table has 75,000 to 95,000 clones, about 85% seen once; the top ten hold 13%. This sample comprised peripheral blood, obtained on day 0 of AZD1222 vaccination. These receptors were obtained from an adult in good health.

The chain uses TRBV28 and TRBJ1-5; a weak D match, TRBD1 (5 bases). Germline CDR1 is MDHEN and CDR2 is SYDVKM. CDR3 size: 16 residues. V lost 7 bases and J 0 bases, leaving 16 bases between the germline ends. The CDR3 spells CASTSAGTYSNQPQHF. Written as DNA, the CDR3 is TGTGCCAGCACCTCCGCAGGGACCTATAGCAATCAGCCCCAGCATTTT.

This clone was counted a few times. This sequence joins TRBV7-9 and TRBJ2-7; 7 nucleotides match TRBD1. Germline V gene data show CDR1 as SEHNR and CDR2 as FQNEAQ (reference sequence). CDR3 length: 16 residues. Trimming removed 4 bases from V and 6 bases from J; junction bases left unmatched: 15. CDR3 protein: CASSSPGGTGAVEQYF. Here the CDR3 DNA reads TGTGCCAGCAGCTCCCCCGGTGGTACAGGGGCCGTCGAGCAGTACTTC.

The CDR3 DNA reads as TGTGCCAGCAGCACGGACCAATACAATGAGCAGTTCTTC. Amino acids: CASSTDQYNEQFF. V and J are TRBV9 and TRBJ2-1; D gene uncertain. This CDR3 has 13 residues. Germline V gene sequence: CDR1 SGDLS, CDR2 YYNGEE. Trimming took 4 bases from V and 4 from J, leaving 9 bases between them.

The chain is built from TRBV5-1 and TRBJ1-2; 7 bases fit TRBD1. Germline-derived CDR1 and CDR2 are SGHRS and YFSETQ. The CDR3 extends over 18 amino acids. Trimming took 4 bases from V and 7 from J; bases not matched to a gene: 22. CDR3 sequence reads: CASSTDRPGARGASGYTF. DNA of the CDR3: TGCGCCAGCAGCACGGACAGGCCGGGGGCCCGGGGGGCTTCTGGCTACACCTTC.

The chain joins TRBV7-8 to TRBJ2-1, with 7 nucleotides matching TRBD1. With 4 bases clipped from V and 10 bases from J, the junction kept 7 bases outside the gene matches. The germline V gene encodes CDR1 SGHVS and CDR2 FQNEAQ. The CDR3 sequence is 13 residues long. Written as DNA, the CDR3 is TGTGCCAGCAGCTCCGACAGGGTGCGGGAGCAGTTCTTC. Translation: CASSSDRVREQFF.

The V and J genes are TRBV5-1 and TRBJ1-4; D possibly corresponds to TRBD1 (5 bases). This CDR3 is built from 15 residues. CDR1 is SGHRS, CDR2 YFSETQ, per germline. Trimming removed 3 bases at V and 5 bases at J, with 14 bases between. In DNA, the CDR3 is TGCGCCAGCAGCTCGGGGCGTGGACAAAATGAAAAACTGTTTTTT. It encodes CASSSGRGQNEKLFF.

This rearrangement joins TRBV24-1 to TRBJ2-3, with 9 bases fitting TRBD1. Germline trimming cut 6 bases from V and 4 bases from J; bases unmatched to any gene: 10. The CDR3 sequence is 16 residues long. CDR1 and CDR2 from the germline V gene are KGHDR and SFDVKD. The CDR3 loop is CATSTRTGAVADTQYF. The DNA of the CDR3 is TGTGCCACCAGTACTAGGACAGGGGCCGTGGCAGATACGCAGTATTTT.

V gene TRBV3-1 (or the pseudogene TRBV3-2) combines with J gene TRBJ1-3; tentative D call: TRBD1 (6 bases). In germline, CDR1 is LGHDT, CDR2 YNNKEL (reference sequence). This CDR3 region has 14 residues. The V and J ends lost 2 bases and 4 bases respectively, with 9 bases between them. The CDR3 nucleotides read TGTGCCAGCAGCCAACTCGACAGGGGAAACACCATATATTTT. It codes for CASSQLDRGNTIYF.

The chain joins TRBV4-3 to TRBJ2-1; 9 bases are shared with TRBD2. Trimming at V came to 0 bases and at J to 4 bases, leaving 1 base not matched to a gene. Germline values: CDR1 LGHNA, CDR2 YSLEER. The CDR3 covers 15 residues. In nucleotides, the CDR3 is TGCGCCAGCAGCCAAGAAGCGGGGGGATACAATGAGCAGTTCTTC. It is translated as CASSQEAGGYNEQFF.

The rearrangement links TRBV24-1 to TRBJ2-5; possibly TRBD1 or TRBD2 for D (5 bases each). This CDR3 is 14 amino acids long. Trimming stripped 7 bases from V and 3 bases from J, with 14 bases between. Germline lookup yields CDR1 KGHDR and CDR2 SFDVKD. The CDR3 region has the DNA TGTGCCACCAGGCGTAACGGGGCAAAAGAGACCCAGTACTTC. Encoded protein: CATRRNGAKETQYF.

V usage is TRBV11-2 and J usage is TRBJ2-5; tentative D call: TRBD2 (5 bases). Trimming stripped 5 bases from V and 2 bases from J, with 15 bases between. The CDR3 is 15 amino acids. Germline V lookup: CDR1 SGHAT, CDR2 FQNNGV. The CDR3 nucleotides are TGTGCCAGCAGCCCCCGAGGTAGCGCACAAGAGACCCAGTACTTC. It specifies CASSPRGSAQETQYF.

The chain carries TRBV7-9 and TRBJ1-1; no definite D call. There are 14 residues in the CDR3. Trimming took off 3 bases at V and 2 bases at J, with 10 bases between the two ends. Germline CDR1 SEHNR, CDR2 FQNEAQ (reference sequence). The CDR3 loop is CASSFDTLNTEAFF. Written as DNA, the CDR3 is TGTGCCAGCAGCTTCGACACCTTAAACACTGAAGCTTTCTTT. The variable domain in full, with the rest retrieved from reference TRBV7-9 and TRBJ1-1, is DTGVSQNPRHKITKRGQNVTFRCDPISEHNRLYWYRQTLGQGPEFLTYFQNEAQLEKSRLLSDRFSAERPKGSFSTLEIQRTEQGDSAMYLCASSFDTLNTEAFFGQGTRLTVV.

This rearrangement joins TRBV10-3 to TRBJ2-1; D may be TRBD1 (5 bases). Trimming took off 6 bases at V and 3 bases at J, with 15 bases between the two ends. CDR3 length: 15 residues. Per the germline V gene, CDR1 is ENHRY and CDR2 is SYGVKD. The CDR3 DNA sequence: TGTGCCATCAGCGAAGAGCAGGGTTACTACAATGAGCAGTTCTTC. Translation: CAISEEQGYYNEQFF.

This chain links TRBV7-2 with TRBJ2-1; D gene unclear. In germline, CDR1 is SGHTA, CDR2 FQGNSA. Between the trimmed V and J ends, which lost 3 bases and 3 bases, there was a span of 9 bases. The length of the CDR3 is 14 residues. The CDR3, as DNA: TGTGCCAGCAGCTTGCGGCAGATCTACAATGAGCAGTTCTTC. Translated, it gives CASSLRQIYNEQFF.

J is TRBJ2-1 and V is TRBV24-1; 7 positions match TRBD1. The J segment lost 3 bases and the V segment lost 3 bases, leaving 4 bases of the junction unmatched. Germline values: CDR1 KGHDR, CDR2 SFDVKD. The CDR3 runs 15 residues. CDR3 in amino acids: CATSDGRQGYNEQFF. CDR3 coding DNA: TGTGCCACCAGTGATGGCCGACAGGGCTACAATGAGCAGTTCTTC.

V usage is TRBV5-4 and J usage is TRBJ2-1; 12 nucleotides match TRBD2. The CDR3 has 16 residues. V lost 4 bases, J lost 3 bases, and 5 bases stayed unmatched. Germline CDR1 SGHNT, CDR2 YYREEE (reference sequence). CDR3: CASSGTSGGNYNEQFF. The CDR3 bases are TGTGCCAGCAGCGGAACTAGCGGGGGGAACTACAATGAGCAGTTCTTC.

CDR3: CASSTSAGGTDTQYF. The CDR3 nucleotides read TGTGCCAGCAGCACCTCTGCGGGGGGCACAGATACGCAGTATTTT. The chain uses TRBV5-4 and TRBJ2-3, with 7 bases fitting TRBD2. There are 15 residues in the CDR3. Germline V gene lookup returns CDR1 SGHNT and CDR2 YYREEE (reference sequence). V was clipped by 4 bases and J by 1 base; unmatched bases: 6.

The chain carries TRBV20-1 and TRBJ1-1; D ambiguous. Germline V gene data show CDR1 as DFQATT and CDR2 as SNEGSKA (reference sequence). The CDR3 is 13 amino acids. V was pared by 3 bases and J by 5 bases, with 13 bases between. CDR3 in DNA: TGCAGTGCTAGTCTACACCCGGAAACTGAAGCTTTCTTT. Translated, it gives CSASLHPETEAFF.